The following is a T cell receptor (beta chain) sequence with its context. This clonotype was observed a few times. Its antigen has not been determined. Nothing much larger sits one base from this clone, and base qualities are not available. The method behind the library was 5' RACE. Sequenced on an Illumina HiSeq 2500. A second PCR of roughly 6 to 11 cycles was run with a J-beta primer mix and a sample-barcoded 5' primer. Each TCR beta cDNA molecule received a unique molecular identifier from a template-switch 5' adaptor carrying 12 random nucleotides. Each sample yielded at least 3 million CDR3-containing paired-end reads. First-strand cDNA synthesis was performed from all RNA using the Mint cDNA synthesis kit, with priming by a TRBC-specific oligonucleotide. Following uracil-DNA glycosylase treatment, a first 18-cycle PCR with universal primers M1SS and BC2_uni_R was performed on all cDNA. The original pipeline was this. Each sample was normalized by randomly selecting 1 million high-quality reads, each carrying a distinct molecular identifier. Reads sharing molecular identifiers were discarded rather than binned into consensus sequences. CDR3 identification, clonotype clustering and error correction used MiTCR with a Q25 quality threshold and the strictest error-elimination algorithm. A nonparametric unseen species model using Euler transformation provided a lower-bound estimate of total TCR beta diversity. In-frame beta chains were kept once TCRdb had trimmed the public reads at Q25 with fastp and called clones with MiXCR. Rows are combined by CDR3 protein, so each entry shows the most common genes and DNA. Here the V and J calls rest on TCRdb's processing, not on the authors' analysis. The sample yields about 1.8 million distinct CDR3 sequences; less than 50% were counted once. 2.1% of the sample belongs to the ten largest clones.

The data belong to a study of blood T cells in healthy people across ages (dated by TCRdb to about 2015). For the study in its entirety: In model experiments, template switching captured roughly one uniquely barcoded TCR beta cDNA molecule for every two T cells. Age-related changes in TCR beta repertoire diversity were measured in the study by deep sequencing normalized with unique cDNA molecular identifiers. The donors were divided into four age groups: young (average approximately 15 years), middle-aged (about 40), aged (roughly 60) and long-lived (about 79). To avoid experimental bias, donors of different ages were randomly spread across the sequencing lanes. Two additional independent replicas of 1 million unique cDNA reads from the same blood draw were analyzed for two donors (one aged 18 to 30 and one aged 80 or older). Points the paper makes about the study in general: Because donor CMV infection status was unknown, age-related changes in expanded clonotypes were potentially confounded. Compared with the aged group, the long-lived group had more naive CD4+ T cells, fewer expanded clones and increased TCR diversity, a pattern suggesting age selection. As age increased, observed TCR beta diversity per million T cells dropped in a roughly linear way, and a significant reduction was already evident by age approximately 40. The percentage of naive T cells measured by flow cytometry correlated strongly with observed TCR beta diversity. Estimates of total diversity from one million sequenced T cells were regarded as lower bounds and underestimates. Because profiling used bulk unsorted PBMCs, naive and antigen-experienced compartments could not be compared conclusively.

The 39 donors, aged about 6 to 95 years, were systemically healthy Caucasian individuals from Russia. Each donor gave around 9.5 milliliters of peripheral blood, collected into EDTA-treated Vacutainer tubes. Ficoll-Paque density-gradient centrifugation was used to isolate PBMCs, with at least 7 million per sample. Trizol reagent was used to extract total RNA from the PBMCs, yielding at least 6 micrograms per sample. For every donor, an aliquot of PBMCs went through flow cytometry to measure the percentages of naive CD45RAhigh/CD27high T cells. V is cut back by 5 bases and J by 1 base, with 4 bases in the junction unmatched. From cysteine to phenylalanine, the CDR3 is 15 amino acids long. Solely the CDR3 DNA is kept, with 45 bases framed from the first base. CDR1 is given as MNHEY and CDR2 as SVGAGI, both from the germline V gene.

This TCR was recovered from a woman aged 40 to 55 in good health. The rearranged chain carries TRBV6-5 and TRBJ1-2; TRBD1 matches 10 bases in the middle. Sequences were obtained from blood. The CDR3 has the sequence CASSPDRGFNYGYTF. The nucleotide sequence reads as follows: TGTGCCAGCAGTCCGGACAGGGGGTTTAACTATGGCTACACCTTC.